This T cell receptor beta chain originates from a study of OX40 agonist ivuxolimab in advanced cancers. Looking at the study overall: Three patients, one with hepatocellular carcinoma and two with cutaneous melanoma, achieved partial responses.

The assay was immunoSEQ multiplex PCR, and TCRdb's table has in-frame clones only and misses some. Counted here are about 77,000 clones, nearly 90% occurring once; the ten biggest clones make up around 2.6%. Here the sequenced sample was CD4+ or CD8+ T cells sorted from blood, taken in a trial of the OX40 agonist ivuxolimab. The source is an adult with an advanced solid tumor such as melanoma, head and neck, liver or kidney cancer.

In DNA form, the CDR3 reads TGTGCCAGCAGTATTCCGGGAACAGGGGCGCGAATTATATTCTTT. Protein sequence: CASSIPGTGARIIFF. The rearrangement uses TRBV6-5 and TRBJ1-1; 7 bases fit TRBD1. Germline values: CDR1 MNHEY, CDR2 SVGAGI. The V gene end was trimmed by 5 bases and the J gene end by 14 bases; junction bases not matched to a gene: 20. The CDR3 length is 15 residues.